This T cell receptor beta chain was documented in a study of blood T cell repertoires in COVID-19. Overall study: Sources were T cells, B-cell-depleted T cells, or PBMCs; the material itself was cDNA or gDNA.

V was trimmed by 3 bases and J by 10 bases, leaving 22 bases between them. Germline CDR1 is SGHKS and CDR2 is YYEKEE (reference sequence). The length of the CDR3 is 15 residues. In the original analysis: Using reference gene primer amplification, nucleated cell counts were estimated. Method: immunoSEQ multiplex PCR; TCRdb's copy keeps in-frame clones and lacks some. D and trimming were read from the DNA, whereas the V and J calls and clone size are those reported in that table. The sample holds 150,000 to 200,000 clones, 84% seen once. The sample comprised PBMCs or T cells enriched from blood (not recorded which). The chain employs TRBV5-5 and TRBJ1-1; weak D call: TRBD1 (6 bases). This clonotype was sampled from a man aged 50-59 years who had recovered from COVID-19. The CDR3 DNA is TGTGCCAGCAGCTACACAGGGAGGGGCACTGCAGTAGCTTTCTTT. The encoded protein is CASSYTGRGTAVAFF.